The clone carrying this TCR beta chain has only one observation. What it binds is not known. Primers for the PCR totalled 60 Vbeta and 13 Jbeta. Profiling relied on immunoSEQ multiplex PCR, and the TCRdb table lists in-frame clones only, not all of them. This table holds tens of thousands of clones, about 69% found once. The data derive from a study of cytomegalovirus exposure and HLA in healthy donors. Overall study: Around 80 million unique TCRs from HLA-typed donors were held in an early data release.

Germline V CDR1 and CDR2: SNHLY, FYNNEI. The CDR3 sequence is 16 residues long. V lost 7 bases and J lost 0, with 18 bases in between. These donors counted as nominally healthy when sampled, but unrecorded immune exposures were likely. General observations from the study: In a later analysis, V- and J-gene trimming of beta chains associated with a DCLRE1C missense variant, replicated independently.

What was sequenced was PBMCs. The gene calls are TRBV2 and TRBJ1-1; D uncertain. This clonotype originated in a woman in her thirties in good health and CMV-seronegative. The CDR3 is CASTSLALSMNTEAFF. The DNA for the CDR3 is TGTGCCAGCACCTCCCTAGCGTTATCCATGAACACTGAAGCTTTCTTT.